The 2 T cell receptor beta chains listed next were all sequenced from one sample in a study of blood T cell repertoires in COVID-19. Assay: immunoSEQ multiplex PCR; the TCRdb copy retains only in-frame clones and omits some. The sample lists 250,000 or so clones, about 88% occurring once. Input material: peripheral blood. These receptor sequences come from a woman aged 55 to 70 with acute or convalescent COVID-19.

The chain has TRBV18 and TRBJ2-1, with D maybe TRBD1 (5 bases). In germline, CDR1 is KGHSH, CDR2 LQKENI. The ends were cut back, 0 bases at V and 4 bases at J, with 7 bases in the middle. The CDR3 extends over 14 amino acids. The CDR3 DNA reads as TGTGCCAGCTCACCACCGACAGATTACAATGAGCAGTTCTTC. Its protein product is CASSPPTDYNEQFF. Looking up the rest from reference TRBV18 and TRBJ2-1 gives the full variable domain: NAGVMQNPRHLVRRRGQEARLRCSPMKGHSHVYWYRQLPEEGLKFMVYLQKENIIDESGMPKERFSAEFPKEGPSILRIQQVVRGDSAAYFCASSPPTDYNEQFFGPGTRLTVL.

The chain is built from TRBV5-1 and TRBJ2-3; 7 bases line up with TRBD1. Germline CDR1 SGHRS, CDR2 YFSETQ. V was pared by 0 bases and J by 3 bases, with 4 bases of the junction left unmatched. This CDR3 comprises 15 residues. In DNA, the CDR3 is TGCGCCAGCAGCTTGGGACAGGGTGGGACAGATACGCAGTATTTT. Its translation is CASSLGQGGTDTQYF.